This TCR beta chain was identified in a study of multiple sclerosis patients with progressive multifocal leukoencephalopathy. Study observations and caveats: Most PML patients had lower entropy, suggesting less diverse TRB repertoires.

Regarding time point: before natalizumab initiation. As for this clone: What it binds is unknown.

V dropped 5 bases and J dropped 0 bases, with 10 bases sitting between them. CDR1 is LNHDA, CDR2 SQIVND, per germline (reference sequence). The CDR3 length is 15 residues. The survey-level immunoSEQ assay was used. The data were produced by immunoSEQ multiplex PCR, yet TCRdb's version contains in-frame clones alone and is incomplete. The profile shows 25,000 to 35,000 clones, roughly 92% of them singletons. Sequenced sample: PBMCs. This sequence originates from a man aged 25-45 years with multiple sclerosis. This chain connects TRBV19 to TRBJ1-4; D is unclear. The CDR3 spells CASSLRQATNEKLFF. In nucleotides, the CDR3 is TGTGCCAGTAGTCTTCGTCAGGCAACTAATGAAAAACTGTTTTTT.